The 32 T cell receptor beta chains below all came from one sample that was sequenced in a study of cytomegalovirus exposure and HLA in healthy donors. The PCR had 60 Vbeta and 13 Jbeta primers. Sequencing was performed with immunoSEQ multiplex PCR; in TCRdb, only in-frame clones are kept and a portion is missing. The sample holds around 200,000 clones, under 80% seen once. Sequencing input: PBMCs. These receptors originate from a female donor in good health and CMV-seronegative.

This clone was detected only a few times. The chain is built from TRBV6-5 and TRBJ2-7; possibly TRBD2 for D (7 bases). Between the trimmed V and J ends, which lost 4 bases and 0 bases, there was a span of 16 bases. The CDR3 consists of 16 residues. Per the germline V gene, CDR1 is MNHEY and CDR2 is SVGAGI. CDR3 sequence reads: CASSSWRGGPSYEQYF. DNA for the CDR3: TGTGCCAGCAGTTCATGGCGCGGGGGCCCCTCCTACGAGCAGTACTTC.

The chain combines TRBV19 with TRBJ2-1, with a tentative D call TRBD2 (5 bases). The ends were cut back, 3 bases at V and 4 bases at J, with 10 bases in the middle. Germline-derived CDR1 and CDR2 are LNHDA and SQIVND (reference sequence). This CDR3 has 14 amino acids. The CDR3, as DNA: TGTGCCAGTAGTATTCCCAGCGGATACAATGAGCAGTTCTTC. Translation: CASSIPSGYNEQFF. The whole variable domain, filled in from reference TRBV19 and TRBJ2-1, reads DGGITQSPKYLFRKEGQNVTLSCEQNLNHDAMYWYRQDPGQGLRLIYYSQIVNDFQKGDIAEGYSVSREKKESFPLTVTSAQKNPTAFYLCASSIPSGYNEQFFGPGTRLTVL.

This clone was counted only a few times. The CDR3 sequence: CASSPRSGTSTDTQYF. DNA for the CDR3: TGTGCCAGCAGCCCGCGCTCCGGGACTAGCACAGATACGCAGTATTTT. The chain combines TRBV9 with TRBJ2-3, with a tentative D call TRBD2 (6 bases). The CDR3 has 16 amino acids. Germline CDR1 reads SGDLS; CDR2 reads YYNGEE. Trimming pared 4 bases from V and 0 bases from J, leaving 15 bases between.

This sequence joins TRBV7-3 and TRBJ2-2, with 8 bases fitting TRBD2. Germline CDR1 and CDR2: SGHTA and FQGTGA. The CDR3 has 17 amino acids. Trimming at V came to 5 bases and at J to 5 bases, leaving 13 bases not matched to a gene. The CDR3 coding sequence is TGTGCCAGCAGCGCCCGAGCGGGAGTGGGTTTTACCGGGGAGCTGTTTTTT. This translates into CASSARAGVGFTGELFF.

The CDR3 loop is CASSLDRDGSPLHF. The CDR3 DNA follows: TGTGCCAGCAGTCTGGACAGGGATGGTTCACCCCTCCACTTT. The chain couples TRBV6-1 to TRBJ1-6; 8 bases are a match to TRBD1. Trimming cost V 5 bases and J 9 bases; bases outside gene matches: 6. CDR3 length: 14 residues. The V gene's germline CDR1 is MNHNS and CDR2 SASEGT.

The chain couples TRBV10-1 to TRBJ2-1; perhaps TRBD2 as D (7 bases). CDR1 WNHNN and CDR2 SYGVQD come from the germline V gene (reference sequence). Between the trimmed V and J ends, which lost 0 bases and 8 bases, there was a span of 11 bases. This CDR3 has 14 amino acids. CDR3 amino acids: CASSESRGGDEQFF. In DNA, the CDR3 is TGCGCCAGCAGTGAGTCGAGGGGGGGCGATGAGCAGTTCTTC.

The chain's CDR3 is CASSRQGSNTGELFF. DNA for the CDR3: TGTGCCAGCAGCCGACAGGGGTCGAACACCGGGGAGCTGTTTTTT. The chain has TRBV7-9 and TRBJ2-2, with TRBD1 matching 8 bases. Germline CDR1 reads SEHNR; CDR2 reads FQNEAQ (reference sequence). After removal of 5 bases from V and 0 bases from J, the junction contained 2 bases not matched to a gene. The CDR3 extends over 15 amino acids.

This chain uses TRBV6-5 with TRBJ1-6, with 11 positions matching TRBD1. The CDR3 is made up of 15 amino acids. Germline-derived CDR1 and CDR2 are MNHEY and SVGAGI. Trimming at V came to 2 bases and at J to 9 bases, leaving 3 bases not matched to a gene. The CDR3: CASSYGQGAGSPLHF. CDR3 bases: TGTGCCAGCAGTTACGGACAGGGGGCGGGTTCACCCCTCCACTTT.

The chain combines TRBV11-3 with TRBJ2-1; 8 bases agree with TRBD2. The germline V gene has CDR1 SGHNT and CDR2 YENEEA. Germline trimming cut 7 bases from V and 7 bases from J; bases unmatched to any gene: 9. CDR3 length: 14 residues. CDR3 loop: CASTPEGTRNEQFF. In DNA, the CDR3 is TGTGCCAGCACTCCAGAGGGGACTAGGAATGAGCAGTTCTTC.

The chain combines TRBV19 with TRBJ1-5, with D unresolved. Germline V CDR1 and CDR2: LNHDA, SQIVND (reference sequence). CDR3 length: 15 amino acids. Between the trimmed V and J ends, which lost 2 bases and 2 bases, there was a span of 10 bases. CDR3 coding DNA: TGTGCCAGTAGTATACTGACGAGGCGCAATCAGCCCCAGCATTTT. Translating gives CASSILTRRNQPQHF.

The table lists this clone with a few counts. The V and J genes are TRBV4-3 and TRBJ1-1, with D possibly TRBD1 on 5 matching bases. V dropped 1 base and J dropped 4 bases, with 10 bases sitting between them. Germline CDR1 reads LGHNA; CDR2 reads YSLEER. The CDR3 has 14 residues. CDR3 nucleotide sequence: TGCGCCAGCAGCCAAGCCTGGCAGGGCACTGAAGCTTTCTTT. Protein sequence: CASSQAWQGTEAFF.

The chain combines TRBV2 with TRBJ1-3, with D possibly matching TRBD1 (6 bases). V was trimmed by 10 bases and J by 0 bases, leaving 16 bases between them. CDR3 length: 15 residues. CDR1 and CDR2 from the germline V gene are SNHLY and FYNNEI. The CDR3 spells CAMTSGDSSGNTIYF. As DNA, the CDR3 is TGTGCCATGACCTCAGGGGATAGCTCTGGAAACACCATATATTTT.

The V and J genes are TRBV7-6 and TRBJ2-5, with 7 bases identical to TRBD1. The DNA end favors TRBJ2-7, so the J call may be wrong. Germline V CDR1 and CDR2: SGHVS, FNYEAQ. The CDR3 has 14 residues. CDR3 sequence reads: CASSPGSGGYEQYF. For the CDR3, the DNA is TGTGCCAGCAGCCCTGGGTCAGGGGGCTACGAGCAGTACTTC.

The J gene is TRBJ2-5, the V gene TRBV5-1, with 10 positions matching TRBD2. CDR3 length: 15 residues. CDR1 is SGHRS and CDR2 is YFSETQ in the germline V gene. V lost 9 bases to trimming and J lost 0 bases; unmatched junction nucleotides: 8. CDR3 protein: CATQTSGVYQETQYF. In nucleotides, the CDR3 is TGCGCCACCCAAACTAGCGGGGTGTACCAAGAGACCCAGTACTTC.

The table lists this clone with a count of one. This CDR3 is CASSPTGQGDYGYTF. The CDR3 DNA reads as TGTGCCAGCAGCCCTACTGGCCAAGGGGACTATGGCTACACCTTC. V and J are TRBV27 and TRBJ1-2; D may be TRBD1 (5 bases). The germline gives CDR1 MNHEY, CDR2 SMNVEV (reference sequence). Trimming left V 6 bases short and J 3 bases short, with 17 bases between. The CDR3 extends over 15 amino acids.

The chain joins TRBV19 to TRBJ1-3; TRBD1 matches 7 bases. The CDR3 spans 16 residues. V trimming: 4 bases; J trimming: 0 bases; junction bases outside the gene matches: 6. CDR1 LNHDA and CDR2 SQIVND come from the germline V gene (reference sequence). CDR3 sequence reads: CASSTGQAYSGNTIYF. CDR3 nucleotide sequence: TGTGCCAGTAGTACCGGACAGGCCTACTCTGGAAACACCATATATTTT.

The CDR3 reads CASSASGGPGEQYF. The DNA for the CDR3 is TGTGCCAGTAGTGCTTCAGGGGGACCGGGCGAGCAGTACTTC. This chain joins TRBV19 and TRBJ2-7, with 7 positions matching TRBD1. The CDR3 spans 14 residues. Germline CDR1 LNHDA, CDR2 SQIVND (reference sequence). V dropped 5 bases and J dropped 6; count of bases not matched to a gene: 10.

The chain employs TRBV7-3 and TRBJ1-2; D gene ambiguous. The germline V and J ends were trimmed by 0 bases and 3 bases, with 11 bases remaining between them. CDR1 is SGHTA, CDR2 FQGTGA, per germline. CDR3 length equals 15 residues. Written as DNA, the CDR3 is TGTGCCAGCAGCTTAACAGGAGGGAAAGACTATGGCTACACCTTC. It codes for CASSLTGGKDYGYTF.

The CDR3 loop is CASSYDGGGYEQYF. CDR3 nucleotides: TGCGCCAGCAGCTATGACGGGGGAGGCTACGAGCAGTACTTC. The gene calls are TRBV5-1 and TRBJ2-7, with TRBD2 as a possible D gene (6 bases). V shed 3 bases and J shed 3 bases, with 13 bases lying between them. Germline V lookup: CDR1 SGHRS, CDR2 YFSETQ. The CDR3 runs to 14 residues. Full variable domain (remainder filled in from reference TRBV5-1 and TRBJ2-7): KAGVTQTPRYLIKTRGQQVTLSCSPISGHRSVSWYQQTPGQGLQFLFEYFSETQRNKGNFPGRFSGRQFSNSRSEMNVSTLELGDSALYLCASSYDGGGYEQYFGPGTRLTVT.

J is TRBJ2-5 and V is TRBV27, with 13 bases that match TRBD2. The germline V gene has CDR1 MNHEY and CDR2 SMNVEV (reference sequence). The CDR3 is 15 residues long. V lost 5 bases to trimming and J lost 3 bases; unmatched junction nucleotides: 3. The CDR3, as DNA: TGTGCCAGCAGTCCGGGACTAGCGGGAAAAGAGACCCAGTACTTC. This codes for CASSPGLAGKETQYF.

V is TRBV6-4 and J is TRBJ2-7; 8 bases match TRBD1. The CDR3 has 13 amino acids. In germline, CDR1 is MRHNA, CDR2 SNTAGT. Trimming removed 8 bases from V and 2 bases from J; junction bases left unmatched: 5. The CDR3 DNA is TGTGCCAGCGATACAGGGGGGACCTACGAGCAGTACTTC. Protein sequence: CASDTGGTYEQYF.

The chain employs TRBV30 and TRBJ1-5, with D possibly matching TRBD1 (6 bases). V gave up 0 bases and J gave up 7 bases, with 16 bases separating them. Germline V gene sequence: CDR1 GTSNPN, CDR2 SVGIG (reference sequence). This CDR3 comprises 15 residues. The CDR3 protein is CAWSVVGGGGQPQHF. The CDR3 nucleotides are TGTGCCTGGAGTGTGGTGGGGGGGGGCGGGCAGCCCCAGCATTTT.

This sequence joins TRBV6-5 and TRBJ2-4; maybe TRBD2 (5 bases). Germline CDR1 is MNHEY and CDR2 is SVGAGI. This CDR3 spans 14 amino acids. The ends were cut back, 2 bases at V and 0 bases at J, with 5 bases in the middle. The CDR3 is CASSYRGAKNIQYF. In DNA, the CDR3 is TGTGCCAGCAGTTACCGGGGAGCCAAAAACATTCAGTACTTC.

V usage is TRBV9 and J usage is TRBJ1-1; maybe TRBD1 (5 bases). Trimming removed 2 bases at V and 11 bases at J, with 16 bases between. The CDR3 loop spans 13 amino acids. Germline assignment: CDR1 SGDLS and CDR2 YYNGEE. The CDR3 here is CASSVRDSLDAFF. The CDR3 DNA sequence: TGTGCCAGCAGCGTCCGGGACTCCCTCGACGCTTTCTTT.

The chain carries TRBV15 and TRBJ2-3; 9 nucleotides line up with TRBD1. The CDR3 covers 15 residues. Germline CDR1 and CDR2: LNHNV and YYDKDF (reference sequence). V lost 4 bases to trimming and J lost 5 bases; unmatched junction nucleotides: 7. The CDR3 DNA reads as TGTGCCACCAGCACTTGGACAGGGGCGTTAGATACGCAGTATTTT. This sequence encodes CATSTWTGALDTQYF.

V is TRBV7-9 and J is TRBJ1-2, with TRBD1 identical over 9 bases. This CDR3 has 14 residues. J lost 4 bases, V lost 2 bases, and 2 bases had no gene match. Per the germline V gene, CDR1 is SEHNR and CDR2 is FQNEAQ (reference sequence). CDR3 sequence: CASSLTGGGYGYTF. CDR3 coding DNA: TGTGCCAGCAGCTTAACAGGGGGCGGCTATGGCTACACCTTC.

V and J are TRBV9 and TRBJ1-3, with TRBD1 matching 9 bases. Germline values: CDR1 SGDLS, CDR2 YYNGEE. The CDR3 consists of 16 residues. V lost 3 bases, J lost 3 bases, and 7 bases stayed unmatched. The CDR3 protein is CASSEEQGAYGNTIYF. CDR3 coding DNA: TGTGCCAGCAGCGAAGAACAGGGGGCATATGGAAACACCATATATTTT.

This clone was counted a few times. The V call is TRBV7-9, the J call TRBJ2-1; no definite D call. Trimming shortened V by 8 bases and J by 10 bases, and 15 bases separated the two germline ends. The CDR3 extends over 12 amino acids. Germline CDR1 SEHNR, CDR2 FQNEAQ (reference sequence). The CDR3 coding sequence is TGTGCCAGCCTTGAGGCAACCCGCGAGCAGTTCTTC. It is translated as CASLEATREQFF.

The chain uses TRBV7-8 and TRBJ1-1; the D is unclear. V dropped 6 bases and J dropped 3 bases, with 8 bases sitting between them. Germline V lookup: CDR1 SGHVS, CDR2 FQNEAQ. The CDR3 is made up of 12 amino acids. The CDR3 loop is CASRREDTEAFF. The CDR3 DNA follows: TGTGCCAGCAGGAGGGAGGACACTGAAGCTTTCTTT.

CDR3 nucleotide sequence: TGTGCCAGCCGGGAAGCCGACTACGAGCAGTACTTC. Residues: CASREADYEQYF. The chain couples TRBV28 to TRBJ2-7; weak D call: TRBD2 (5 bases). Germline V gene sequence: CDR1 MDHEN, CDR2 SYDVKM. The CDR3 extends over 12 amino acids. The V end lost 8 bases, the J end lost 3 bases, and 11 bases lay between the germline ends.

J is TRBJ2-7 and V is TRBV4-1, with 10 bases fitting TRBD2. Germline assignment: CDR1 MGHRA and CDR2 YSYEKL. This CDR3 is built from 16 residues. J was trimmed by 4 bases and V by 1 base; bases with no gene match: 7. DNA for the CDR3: TGCGCCAGCAGCCAAGTCGCTAGCGGGAGTATATACGAGCAGTACTTC. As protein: CASSQVASGSIYEQYF.

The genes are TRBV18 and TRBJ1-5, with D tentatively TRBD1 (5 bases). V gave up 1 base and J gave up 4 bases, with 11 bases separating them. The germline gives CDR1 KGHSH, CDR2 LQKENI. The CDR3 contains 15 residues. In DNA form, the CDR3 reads TGTGCCAGCTCACCACTCGGCAGGGCGAATCAGCCCCAGCATTTT. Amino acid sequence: CASSPLGRANQPQHF.